Presented here are 30 T cell receptor beta chains from one specimen sequenced in a study of human T cells and chemical hapten exposure. One entry per CDR3 protein results from TCRdb running MiXCR on the RACE reads. The table has around 56,000 distinct CDR3 sequences, approximately 10% seen once. Time point: pre-sensitization, week 0. Treatment denoted: therapeutic diphenylcyclopropenone sensitization with weekly scalp DPC. The material sequenced was whole blood, taken in connection with sensitization to the hapten diphenylcyclopropenone (DPC). All receptors derive from a man aged 35-49 years with alopecia areata. Some clones in this sample may be carry-over from other donors' samples.

The chain joins TRBV20-1 to TRBJ2-1; either TRBD1 or TRBD2 may fit D (5 bases each). Germline loops: CDR1 DFQATT, CDR2 SNEGSKA (reference sequence). V lost 1 base and J lost 0, with 13 bases in between. CDR3 length equals 16 residues. For the CDR3, the DNA is TGCAGTGCTAGAGTAATCGGGACCAACTCCTACAATGAGCAGTTCTTC. Translation gives CSARVIGTNSYNEQFF.

Many counts were recorded for this clonotype. The rearrangement links TRBV4-1 to TRBJ2-3; TRBD1 agrees at 8 bases. V dropped 3 bases and J dropped 5; count of bases not matched to a gene: 7. The germline CDR1 and CDR2 sequences are MGHRA and YSYEKL. The CDR3 totals 15 residues. In nucleotides, the CDR3 is TGCGCCAGCAGCCAGTGGCAGGGGGCGATAGATACGCAGTATTTT. Protein sequence: CASSQWQGAIDTQYF.

This clonotype was seen ten or more times. The V gene is TRBV12-3 or TRBV12-4, the J gene TRBJ2-1; the D gene is possibly TRBD2 (5 bases). CDR3 size: 15 residues. Trimming removed 6 bases at V and 7 bases at J, with 19 bases between. The CDR3 DNA follows: TGTGCCAGCAGGGACCGGGAAAGGAGGACGAATGAGCAGTTCTTC. Translation: CASRDRERRTNEQFF.

There are many counts of this clonotype. This rearrangement joins TRBV7-8 to TRBJ2-7, with D tentatively TRBD2 (6 bases). Trimming stripped 1 base from V and 3 bases from J, with 10 bases between. The CDR3 extends over 14 amino acids. Germline assignment: CDR1 SGHVS and CDR2 FQNEAQ. The CDR3 region has the DNA TGTGCCAGCAGCTTAGGGAGGGTCGGCTACGAGCAGTACTTC. It is translated as CASSLGRVGYEQYF. The whole variable domain, remainder taken from reference TRBV7-8 and TRBJ2-7, is GAGVSQSPRYKVAKRGQDVALRCDPISGHVSLFWYQQALGQGPEFLTYFQNEAQLDKSGLPSDRFFAERPEGSVSTLKIQRTQQEDSAVYLCASSLGRVGYEQYFGPGTRLTVT.

This clonotype was detected only a few times. The V gene is TRBV7-8, the J gene TRBJ1-1; tentative D call: TRBD1 (6 bases). The CDR3 covers 14 residues. CDR1 is SGHVS and CDR2 is FQNEAQ in the germline V gene. V lost 2 bases to trimming and J lost 1 base, with 8 bases between them. DNA of the CDR3: TGTGCCAGCAGCTTAAGGGGGGAGAACACTGAAGCTTTCTTT. This sequence encodes CASSLRGENTEAFF.

The sample holds a few counts of this clonotype. The chain's CDR3 is CASSYSNRAEPEAFF. CDR3 sequence (DNA): TGTGCCAGCAGTTACTCTAACAGGGCCGAACCCGAAGCTTTCTTT. The V gene is TRBV6-6, the J gene TRBJ1-1; a weak D match, TRBD1 (6 bases). Germline CDR1 reads MNHNY; CDR2 reads SVGAGI (reference sequence). V lost 0 bases to trimming and J lost 8 bases, with 16 bases between them. The CDR3 runs 15 residues.

This clonotype was picked up many times. The gene calls are TRBV20-1 and TRBJ2-3; D may correspond to TRBD1 or TRBD2 (6 bases each). CDR3 length: 16 residues. Trimming shortened V by 0 bases and J by 1 base, and 14 bases separated the two germline ends. CDR1 is DFQATT, CDR2 SNEGSKA, per germline (reference sequence). As DNA, the CDR3 is TGCAGTGCTAGAGACTACAGGGAGGTTCGCACAGATACGCAGTATTTT. Its protein product is CSARDYREVRTDTQYF.

This clonotype appeared many times. The chain couples TRBV2 to TRBJ1-6; D unclear. Per germline, CDR1 SNHLY and CDR2 FYNNEI. The CDR3 runs to 13 residues. V was trimmed by 6 bases and J by 2 bases, leaving 5 bases between them. CDR3 sequence: CASRATYNSPLHF. The CDR3 coding sequence is TGTGCCAGCAGGGCTACCTATAATTCACCCCTCCACTTT.

The sample holds a few counts of this clonotype. This chain uses TRBV4-2 with TRBJ2-3; TRBD2 matches 10 bases. CDR1 LGHNA and CDR2 YNFKEQ come from the germline V gene. The CDR3 sequence is 16 residues long. The V segment lost 3 bases and the J segment 1 base; nucleotides outside the gene matches: 4. In nucleotides, the CDR3 is TGTGCCAGCAGCCAGGCCCTAGCGGGAGGCACAGATACGCAGTATTTT. Amino acids: CASSQALAGGTDTQYF.

The chain couples TRBV11-2 to TRBJ2-7; D gene uncertain. CDR1 is SGHAT, CDR2 FQNNGV, per germline. The CDR3 covers 13 residues. V lost 5 bases and J lost 4, with 12 bases in between. Written as DNA, the CDR3 is TGTGCCAGCAGCCCCCCCACCGAGTACGAGCAGTACTTC. Its translation is CASSPPTEYEQYF. Combining the CDR3 with reference TRBV11-2 and TRBJ2-7 gives the whole variable domain EAGVAQSPRYKIIEKRQSVAFWCNPISGHATLYWYQQILGQGPKLLIQFQNNGVVDDSQLPKDRFSAERLKGVDSTLKIQPAKLEDSAVYLCASSPPTEYEQYFGPGTRLTVT.

This clonotype showed up many times. J is TRBJ2-7 and V is TRBV27, with D unresolved. Trimming removed 4 bases from V and 0 bases from J, with 16 bases in between. The length of the CDR3 is 16 residues. The germline gives CDR1 MNHEY, CDR2 SMNVEV (reference sequence). For the CDR3, the DNA is TGTGCCAGCAGTTCTTCAGTTTACAGCCGCTCCTACGAGCAGTACTTC. Residues: CASSSSVYSRSYEQYF.

The chain joins TRBV4-2 to TRBJ2-3; D perhaps matches TRBD1 (5 bases). The CDR3 extends over 16 amino acids. CDR1 LGHNA and CDR2 YNFKEQ come from the germline V gene. V dropped 0 bases and J dropped 4 bases, with 14 bases sitting between them. The chain's CDR3 is CASSQEGPPRADTQYF. DNA for the CDR3: TGTGCCAGCAGCCAAGAGGGGCCCCCAAGGGCAGATACGCAGTATTTT.

The chain has TRBV6-1 and TRBJ2-1, with 9 nucleotides matching TRBD1. The CDR3 is made up of 13 amino acids. Germline-derived CDR1 and CDR2 are MNHNS and SASEGT. V lost 6 bases and J lost 8; bases outside the gene matches: 5. CDR3 bases: TGTGCCAGCAGGGGACAGGGCTCCTATGAGCAGTTCTTC. It is translated as CASRGQGSYEQFF.

This clonotype has a count of ten or more. The V gene is TRBV20-1, the J gene TRBJ2-7, with 7 bases that match TRBD1. V shed 3 bases, J shed 1 base, and the junction held 6 bases outside the gene matches. Germline CDR1 is DFQATT and CDR2 is SNEGSKA (reference sequence). This CDR3 region has 14 residues. The CDR3 sequence: CSASLARGSYEQYF. The CDR3 DNA is TGCAGTGCTAGTCTAGCCAGGGGGTCCTACGAGCAGTACTTC.

This clonotype came up a few times. The V call is TRBV20-1, the J call TRBJ2-3; 10 positions match TRBD2. The CDR3 is made up of 16 amino acids. Trimming cost V 0 bases and J 0 bases; bases outside gene matches: 3. Germline CDR1 reads DFQATT; CDR2 reads SNEGSKA (reference sequence). Written as DNA, the CDR3 is TGCAGTGCTAGAGATACTAGCGGGATAAGCACAGATACGCAGTATTTT. This codes for CSARDTSGISTDTQYF.

This chain uses TRBV28 with TRBJ2-1; possibly TRBD1 for D (5 bases). Germline V gene sequence: CDR1 MDHEN, CDR2 SYDVKM. The CDR3 is 13 amino acids. Trimming left V 5 bases short and J 9 bases short, with 14 bases between. The CDR3 here is CASSLTLQGEQFF. The CDR3 DNA sequence: TGTGCCAGCAGTCTGACCTTGCAGGGTGAGCAGTTCTTC.

This clonotype was seen a handful of times. This chain uses TRBV5-4 with TRBJ2-3, with no clear D. This CDR3 contains 13 residues. V dropped 0 bases and J dropped 7 bases, with 9 bases sitting between them. Per germline, CDR1 SGHNT and CDR2 YYREEE (reference sequence). The CDR3 sequence: CASSLVDSNTQYF. CDR3 nucleotides: TGTGCCAGCAGCTTGGTAGATTCGAATACGCAGTATTTT.

The chain is built from TRBV25-1 and TRBJ2-2; 7 bases map to TRBD1. Germline trimming cut 4 bases from V and 6 bases from J; bases unmatched to any gene: 2. The CDR3 covers 13 residues. Per the germline V gene, CDR1 is MGHDK and CDR2 is SYGVNS. This chain's CDR3 is CASSVQGAGELFF. CDR3 nucleotide sequence: TGTGCCAGCAGTGTGCAGGGGGCCGGGGAGCTGTTTTTT.

This clonotype has just a few counts. This chain connects TRBV7-9 to TRBJ2-7; TRBD2 might be the D (5 bases). V was clipped by 5 bases and J by 0 bases, with 11 bases between them. CDR3 length: 14 amino acids. CDR1 is SEHNR, CDR2 FQNEAQ, per germline (reference sequence). CDR3 loop: CASSPNRDSYEQYF. The CDR3 DNA follows: TGTGCCAGCAGCCCGAACCGGGACTCCTACGAGCAGTACTTC. Based on the CDR3 plus reference TRBV7-9 and TRBJ2-7, the full variable domain is DTGVSQNPRHKITKRGQNVTFRCDPISEHNRLYWYRQTLGQGPEFLTYFQNEAQLEKSRLLSDRFSAERPKGSFSTLEIQRTEQGDSAMYLCASSPNRDSYEQYFGPGTRLTVT.

There are many counts of this clonotype. The rearrangement joins TRBV7-2 to TRBJ2-7, with 7 bases lining up with TRBD2. V gave up 1 base and J gave up 6 bases; unmatched junction bases: 9. The CDR3 runs to 15 residues. Germline assignment: CDR1 SGHTA and CDR2 FQGNSA. The CDR3 DNA follows: TGTGCCAGCAGCTTAGGGTCTAGCGGTACCGTCGAGCAGTACTTC. This translates into CASSLGSSGTVEQYF.

V usage is TRBV13 and J usage is TRBJ2-2; 7 bases fit TRBD1. The CDR3 length is 15 residues. After removal of 3 bases from V and 1 base from J, the junction contained 2 bases not matched to a gene. Per the germline V gene, CDR1 is PRHDT and CDR2 is FYEKMQ (reference sequence). CDR3 residues: CASSFDRVNTGELFF. The CDR3 DNA follows: TGTGCCAGCAGCTTCGACAGGGTGAACACCGGGGAGCTGTTTTTT.

This clonotype was seen at least ten times. The chain uses TRBV7-2 and TRBJ2-1; the match to TRBD1 covers 7 bases. Per the germline V gene, CDR1 is SGHTA and CDR2 is FQGNSA. The J segment lost 4 bases and the V segment lost 0 bases, leaving 3 bases of the junction unmatched. The CDR3 has 15 residues. The CDR3 DNA sequence: TGTGCCAGCAGCTTAGCGGGGACAGTTTACAATGAGCAGTTCTTC. Translated: CASSLAGTVYNEQFF.

This clonotype was detected only a few times. This sequence joins TRBV20-1 and TRBJ2-1; D ambiguous. The CDR3 is 12 residues long. V lost 5 bases and J 6 bases, leaving 11 bases between the germline ends. Germline V gene sequence: CDR1 DFQATT, CDR2 SNEGSKA (reference sequence). The CDR3 sequence: CSAQIKTNEQFF. Written as DNA, the CDR3 is TGCAGTGCTCAGATCAAAACCAATGAGCAGTTCTTC.

The J gene is TRBJ2-7, the V gene TRBV28; the D gene is possibly TRBD1 (6 bases). The V end was cut by 4 bases, the J end by 3 bases, with 16 bases between. The CDR3 has 15 residues. Per the germline V gene, CDR1 is MDHEN and CDR2 is SYDVKM. Here the CDR3 reads CASSSRQAMVYEQYF. DNA for the CDR3: TGTGCCAGCAGTTCACGACAGGCAATGGTCTACGAGCAGTACTTC.

This clonotype was observed a handful of times. The V gene is TRBV28, the J gene TRBJ2-3; TRBD1 or TRBD2 may be the D gene (5 bases each). Germline assignment: CDR1 MDHEN and CDR2 SYDVKM. The CDR3 runs to 14 residues. V was cut by 7 bases and J by 5 bases, with 16 bases left in between. Here the CDR3 reads CASTPGTSGDTQYF. DNA for the CDR3: TGTGCCAGCACGCCGGGGACCTCGGGAGATACGCAGTATTTT.

This clonotype was seen more than once but under ten times. V gene TRBV6-5 combines with J gene TRBJ2-2, with D possibly TRBD1 on 6 matching bases. Trimming took 6 bases from V and 0 from J, leaving 8 bases between them. In germline, CDR1 is MNHEY, CDR2 SVGAGI. The CDR3 contains 14 residues. In DNA form, the CDR3 reads TGTGCCAGCAGCGGACAGACGAACACCGGGGAGCTGTTTTTT. Its translation is CASSGQTNTGELFF.

This chain connects TRBV11-1 to TRBJ2-1; 7 nucleotides agree with TRBD2. The CDR3 has 15 amino acids. Germline CDR1 and CDR2: SGHAT and FQDESV (reference sequence). Germline trimming cut 3 bases from V and 0 bases from J; bases unmatched to any gene: 2. The CDR3 loop is CASSFPSGSYNEQFF. Here the CDR3 DNA reads TGTGCCAGCAGCTTCCCTAGCGGCTCCTACAATGAGCAGTTCTTC.

The sample holds a few counts of this clonotype. The V and J genes are TRBV7-2 and TRBJ2-1, with 8 positions matching TRBD2. The CDR3 loop spans 14 amino acids. The V gene's germline CDR1 is SGHTA and CDR2 FQGNSA. V lost 5 bases to trimming and J lost 6 bases; unmatched junction nucleotides: 6. The CDR3 loop reads CASSGLARFNEQFF. The DNA for the CDR3 is TGTGCCAGCAGCGGACTAGCAAGGTTCAATGAGCAGTTCTTC.

This clonotype was recorded a few times. CDR3 region: CSADGGRVEQFF. The DNA of the CDR3 is TGCAGTGCCGACGGCGGCAGGGTTGAGCAGTTCTTC. This chain uses TRBV20-1 with TRBJ2-1; possible D gene TRBD1, 5 bases. V lost 6 bases to trimming and J lost 9 bases, with 15 bases between them. CDR1 and CDR2 from the germline V gene are DFQATT and SNEGSKA (reference sequence). The CDR3 is made up of 12 amino acids.

In this sample, this clonotype turned up many times. The genes are TRBV7-8 and TRBJ2-7; 9 bases map to TRBD2. Germline CDR1 is SGHVS and CDR2 is FQNEAQ. The CDR3 has 18 amino acids. The V and J ends lost 2 bases and 4 bases, in that order; junction bases with no gene match: 15. The CDR3 DNA reads TGTGCCAGCAGCTTATCAGAGGCTAGCGGGGCCTTCAAGTACGAGCAGTACTTC. This gives the protein CASSLSEASGAFKYEQYF.